The clone carrying this T cell receptor (beta chain) was observed at least ten times. Using RNA transcripts as the source, TCR beta CDR3 regions were amplified. In the first-round RT-PCR of the TCR CDR3, the HTBI primer set was used. TCRdb fed the multiplex PCR reads into MiXCR, producing one record per CDR3 protein. The sample shows about 690,000 distinct CDR3 sequences, 17% of them seen only once. This sample is drawn from a study of T cells in Graves' hyperthyroidism and ophthalmopathy. Study at large: Peripheral blood samples were taken at initial diagnosis, prior to any treatment.

The germline V and J ends were trimmed by 5 bases and 4 bases, with 14 bases remaining between them. The CDR3 extends over 14 amino acids. Germline V lookup: CDR1 MNHEY, CDR2 SMNVEV (reference sequence). Calling Graves' hyperthyroidism stable meant ophthalmopathy did not progress within 18 months. Newly diagnosed hyperthyroidism, duration under 2 months, in patients aged 18 to 65. The chain is built from TRBV27 and TRBJ2-5, with D tentatively TRBD1 (5 bases). This TCR was recovered from a man between 50 and 59 years old with Graves' hyperthyroidism. Material for sequencing was blood. CDR3 amino acids: CASSPLVQGETQYF. DNA for the CDR3: TGTGCCAGCAGTCCCCTCGTGCAGGGAGAGACCCAGTACTTC.